Below, 11 T cell receptor beta chains from the same sample are listed, as sequenced in a study of T cell responses to AZD1222 COVID-19 vaccine (dated by TCRdb to about 2021). Reading the label with the study, this specimen's time point is: baseline before first vaccination. Library construction relied on the immunoSEQ multiplex PCR assay. Sourced from immuneACCESS, this table was stored by TCRdb with only in-frame sequences that have V and J called. A share of the clones is absent; for the studies checked, an unresolved V gene accounts for under half, and the remainder has no known explanation. The sample contains 55,000 to 80,000 clones, roughly 80% of them found a single time. The top ten constitute less than 25% of the sample. Sample: peripheral blood, taken on day 0 of AZD1222 vaccination. These receptors originate from an adult in good health.

The rearrangement links TRBV11-2 to TRBJ1-5, with D tentatively TRBD1 (6 bases). The V end lost 10 bases, the J end lost 5 bases, and 15 bases lay between the germline ends. The germline V gene encodes CDR1 SGHAT and CDR2 FQNNGV. The CDR3 is made up of 13 amino acids. CDR3 DNA sequence: TGTGCCATAACGGGGACACTGTATCAGCCCCAGCATTTT. The encoded protein is CAITGTLYQPQHF.

The J gene is TRBJ1-5, the V gene TRBV9, with D unresolved. Trimming removed 4 bases at V and 5 bases at J, with 16 bases between. The germline CDR1 and CDR2 sequences are SGDLS and YYNGEE. CDR3 length: 15 amino acids. As DNA, the CDR3 is TGTGCCAGCAGCCCTGCGGGGAAAATCGATCAGCCCCAGCATTTT. This sequence encodes CASSPAGKIDQPQHF.

The rearrangement joins TRBV2 to TRBJ1-1, with TRBD1 matching over 9 bases. The V gene's germline CDR1 is SNHLY and CDR2 FYNNEI. This CDR3 has 15 residues. V lost 3 bases, J lost 7 bases, and 9 bases stayed unmatched. CDR3 amino acids: CASSERVQGAVEAFF. The CDR3 bases are TGTGCCAGCAGTGAGAGGGTACAGGGGGCGGTTGAAGCTTTCTTT.

The chain uses TRBV14 and TRBJ2-4, with D unclear. The CDR3 is made up of 14 amino acids. With 5 bases removed from V and 2 bases from J, the gap between germline ends came to 10 bases. The germline gives CDR1 SGHDN, CDR2 FVKESK. The CDR3 is CASSLRTSKNIQYF. The CDR3 nucleotides are TGTGCCAGCAGCTTACGGACCTCCAAAAACATTCAGTACTTC.

The chain combines TRBV2 with TRBJ1-5; D is unclear. Germline values: CDR1 SNHLY, CDR2 FYNNEI. This CDR3 has 14 amino acids. The V end lost 7 bases, the J end lost 0 bases, and 10 bases lay between the germline ends. The CDR3 DNA sequence: TGTGCCAGCAAGGGCAGCAATAGCAATCAGCCCCAGCATTTT. It translates to CASKGSNSNQPQHF.

This clone was found once. J is TRBJ2-1 and V is TRBV4-3, with 8 nucleotides matching TRBD2. V gave up 1 base and J gave up 6 bases; unmatched junction bases: 8. Germline CDR1 reads LGHNA; CDR2 reads YSLEER. This CDR3 spans 16 amino acids. CDR3 coding DNA: TGCGCCAGCAGCCAAGCCGGGACTAGTACATCCAATGAGCAGTTCTTC. Translating gives CASSQAGTSTSNEQFF.

This clone was seen only a few times. The chain has TRBV6-2 or TRBV6-3 and TRBJ1-1, with D perhaps TRBD1 (6 bases). CDR1 MNHEY and CDR2 SVGEGT come from the germline V gene. V lost 6 bases and J lost 5, with 10 bases in between. The CDR3 extends over 12 amino acids. The CDR3 bases are TGTGCCAGCAGCGAGGACAGAACTGAAGCTTTCTTT. This gives the protein CASSEDRTEAFF.

The chain employs TRBV10-3 and TRBJ2-7, with unresolved D. V lost 7 bases, J lost 3 bases, and 19 bases lay in between. This CDR3 comprises 15 residues. The germline V gene has CDR1 ENHRY and CDR2 SYGVKD. For the CDR3, the DNA is TGTGCCATCAATATCGACGGTGTCGGAAGCTACGAGCAGTACTTC. It codes for CAINIDGVGSYEQYF.

The chain links TRBV7-9 to TRBJ1-5; no clear D gene. There are 13 residues in the CDR3. The V gene's germline CDR1 is SEHNR and CDR2 FQNEAQ (reference sequence). V lost 1 base and J lost 4, with 5 bases in between. The CDR3 reads CASSLDSNQPQHF. In nucleotides, the CDR3 is TGTGCCAGCAGCTTAGATAGTAATCAGCCCCAGCATTTT.

The chain couples TRBV19 to TRBJ1-5; D unclear. The CDR3 loop spans 16 amino acids. Germline CDR1 LNHDA, CDR2 SQIVND (reference sequence). V lost 3 bases to trimming and J lost 2 bases, with 14 bases between them. CDR3 sequence: CASSIRASQGNQPQHF. Written as DNA, the CDR3 is TGTGCCAGTAGTATTCGAGCCTCTCAGGGCAATCAGCCCCAGCATTTT. Full variable domain (rest looked up from reference TRBV19 and TRBJ1-5): DGGITQSPKYLFRKEGQNVTLSCEQNLNHDAMYWYRQDPGQGLRLIYYSQIVNDFQKGDIAEGYSVSREKKESFPLTVTSAQKNPTAFYLCASSIRASQGNQPQHFGDGTRLSIL.

The rearrangement uses TRBV7-9 and TRBJ1-4; D is unclear. The V end lost 2 bases, the J end lost 8 bases, and 6 bases lay between the germline ends. Germline V CDR1 and CDR2: SEHNR, FQNEAQ (reference sequence). CDR3 size: 12 residues. The CDR3 spells CASSLNVEKLFF. In DNA, the CDR3 is TGTGCCAGCAGCTTAAACGTAGAAAAACTGTTTTTT.